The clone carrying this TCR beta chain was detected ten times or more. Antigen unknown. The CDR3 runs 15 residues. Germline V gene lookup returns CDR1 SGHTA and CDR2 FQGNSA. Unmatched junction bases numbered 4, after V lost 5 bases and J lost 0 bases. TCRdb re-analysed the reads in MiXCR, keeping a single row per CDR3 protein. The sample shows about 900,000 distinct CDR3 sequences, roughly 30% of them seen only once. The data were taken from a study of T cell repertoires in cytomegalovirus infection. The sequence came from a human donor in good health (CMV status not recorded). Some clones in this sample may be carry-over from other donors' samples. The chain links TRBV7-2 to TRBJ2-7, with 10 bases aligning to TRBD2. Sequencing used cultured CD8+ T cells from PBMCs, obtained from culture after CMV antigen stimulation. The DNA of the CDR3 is TGTGCCAGCAGCATTAGCGGGGGGAACTCCTACGAGCAGTACTTC. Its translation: CASSISGGNSYEQYF. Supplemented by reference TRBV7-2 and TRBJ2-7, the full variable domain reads GAGVSQSPSNKVTEKGKDVELRCDPISGHTALYWYRQSLGQGLEFLIYFQGNSAPDKSGLPSDRFSAERTGGSVSTLTIQRTQQEDSAVYLCASSISGGNSYEQYFGPGTRLTVT.